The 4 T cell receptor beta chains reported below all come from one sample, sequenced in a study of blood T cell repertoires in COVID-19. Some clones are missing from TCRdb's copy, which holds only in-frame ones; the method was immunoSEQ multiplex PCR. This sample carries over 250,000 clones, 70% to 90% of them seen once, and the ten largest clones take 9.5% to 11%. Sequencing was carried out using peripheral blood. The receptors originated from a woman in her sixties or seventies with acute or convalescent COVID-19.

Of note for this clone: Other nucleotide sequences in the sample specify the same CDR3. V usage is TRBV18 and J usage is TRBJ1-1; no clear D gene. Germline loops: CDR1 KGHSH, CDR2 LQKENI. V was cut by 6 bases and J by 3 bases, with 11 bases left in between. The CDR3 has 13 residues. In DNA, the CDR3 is TGTGCCAGCTCGCTCAAAGAGGACACTGAAGCTTTCTTT. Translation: CASSLKEDTEAFF.

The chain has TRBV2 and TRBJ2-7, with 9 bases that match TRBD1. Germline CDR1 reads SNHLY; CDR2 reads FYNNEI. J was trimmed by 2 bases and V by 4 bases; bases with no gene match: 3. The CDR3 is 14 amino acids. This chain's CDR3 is CASSGQGGTYEQYF. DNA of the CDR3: TGTGCCAGCAGTGGACAGGGGGGAACCTACGAGCAGTACTTC.

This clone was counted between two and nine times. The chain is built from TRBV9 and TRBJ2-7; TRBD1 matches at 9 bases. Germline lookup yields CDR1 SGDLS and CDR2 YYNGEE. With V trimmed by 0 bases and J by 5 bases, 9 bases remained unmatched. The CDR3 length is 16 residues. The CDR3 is CASSVEGGQGRNEQYF. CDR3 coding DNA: TGTGCCAGCAGCGTAGAGGGGGGACAGGGTCGGAACGAGCAGTACTTC.

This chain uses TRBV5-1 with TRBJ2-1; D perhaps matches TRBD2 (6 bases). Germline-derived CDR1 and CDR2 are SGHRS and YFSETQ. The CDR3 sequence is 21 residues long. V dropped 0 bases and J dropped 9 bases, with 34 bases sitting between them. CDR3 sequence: CASSLEGPTRTSSSKGIEQFF. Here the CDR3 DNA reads TGCGCCAGCAGCTTGGAGGGGCCGACTAGAACCTCATCCTCAAAGGGTATTGAGCAGTTCTTC.